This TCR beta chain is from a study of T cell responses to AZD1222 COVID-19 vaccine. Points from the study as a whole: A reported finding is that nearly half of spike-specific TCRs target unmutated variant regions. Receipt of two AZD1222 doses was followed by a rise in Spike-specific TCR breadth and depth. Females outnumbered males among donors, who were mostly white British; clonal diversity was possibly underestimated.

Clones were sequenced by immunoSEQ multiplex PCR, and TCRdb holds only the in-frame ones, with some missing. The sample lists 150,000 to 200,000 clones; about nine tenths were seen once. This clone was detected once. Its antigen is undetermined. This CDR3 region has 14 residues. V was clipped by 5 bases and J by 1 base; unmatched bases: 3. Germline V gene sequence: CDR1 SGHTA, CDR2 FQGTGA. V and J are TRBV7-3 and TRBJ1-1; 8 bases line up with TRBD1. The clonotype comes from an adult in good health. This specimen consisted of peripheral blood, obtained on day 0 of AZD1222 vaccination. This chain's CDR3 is CASSPDRGNTEAFF. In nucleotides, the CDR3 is TGTGCCAGCAGCCCCGACAGGGGGAACACTGAAGCTTTCTTT.